A selection of T cell receptor beta chains follows, all from one sample in a study of shared clonotypes between healthy human individuals. Profiling relied on immunoSEQ multiplex PCR, and the TCRdb table lists in-frame clones only, not all of them. This table has over 1.4 million clones, 95% to 97% appearing once. Sequenced input: naive CD4+ T cells sorted from blood. The source is a man under 40 in good health. Each CDR3 is given with its conserved first and last residue. A D gene is named only where the DNA matches it firmly. Expanded clones are given a class, and other clones once, few, many or no size at all.

NA,17,TRBJ2-6,TRBD2,TRBV5-5,TGTGCCAGCAGCTTGTCAGCGGGGGCGGAGGGGGCCAACGTCCTGACTTTC,CASSLSAGAEGANVLTF
NA,13,TRBJ1-2,NA,TRBV28,TGTGCCAGCAGTTTACGGGGGGACTATGGCTACACCTTC,CASSLRGDYGYTF
once,14,TRBJ2-2,NA,TRBV6-1,TGTGCCAGCAGGGCAGAGGCGAACACCGGGGAGCTGTTTTTT,CASRAEANTGELFF
NA,14,TRBJ2-2,NA,TRBV29-1,TGCAGCGCCCAGGGACAAATAACAACCGGGGAGCTGTTTTTT,CSAQGQITTGELFF
NA,15,TRBJ2-7,TRBD1,TRBV10-1,TGCGCCAGCAGTGATCCGGGACAGAGGCCCTACGAGCAGTACTTC,CASSDPGQRPYEQYF
once,15,TRBJ1-1,NA,TRBV28,TGTGCCAGCAGTTTATCCCCCAGGCGGAACACTGAAGCTTTCTTT,CASSLSPRRNTEAFF
NA,16,TRBJ2-3,NA,TRBV11-3,TGTGCCAGCAGCTTAGGGGAGACCCCGGAGACAGATACGCAGTATTTT,CASSLGETPETDTQYF
NA,13,TRBJ2-3,NA,TRBV7-7,TGTGCCAGCAGCTTAGGCACTTCAGATACGCAGTATTTT,CASSLGTSDTQYF
NA,15,TRBJ2-1,TRBD2,TRBV18,TGTGCCAGCTCACCCCTAGCGGAGCCCTACAATGAGCAGTTCTTC,CASSPLAEPYNEQFF
NA,15,TRBJ2-1,TRBD1,TRBV18,TGTGCCAGCTCACCGGACAGGGCTTCGAGGAATGAGCAGTTCTTC,CASSPDRASRNEQFF
NA,15,TRBJ2-7,NA,TRBV18,TGTGCCAGCTCCCCTGGGGTGGGACACGACTACGAGCAGTACTTC,CASSPGVGHDYEQYF
NA,16,TRBJ1-3,NA,TRBV9,TGTGCCAGCAGCCTTACGACAGGAGCAAATGGAAACACCATATATTTT,CASSLTTGANGNTIYF
NA,13,TRBJ2-1,NA,TRBV30,TGTGCCTGGAGTCTTGACAGCTACAATGAGCAGTTCTTC,CAWSLDSYNEQFF
NA,17,TRBJ2-5,NA,TRBV4-1,TGCGCCAGCAGCCAAGATCTGCCCCAGGTACTCCAAGAGACCCAGTACTTC,CASSQDLPQVLQETQYF
NA,15,TRBJ2-1,NA,TRBV9,TGTGCCAGCAGCGTCAACGGGCTTACCTACAATGAGCAGTTCTTC,CASSVNGLTYNEQFF
NA,15,TRBJ2-1,NA,TRBV5-8,TGTGCCAGCAGCTCCCGACAGGCTTCCTACAATGAGCAGTTCTTC,CASSSRQASYNEQFF
NA,13,TRBJ2-5,NA,TRBV29-1,TGCAGCGTTGAAGCCGGCAGAGGAGAGACCCAGTACTTC,CSVEAGRGETQYF
NA,15,TRBJ1-1,TRBD1,TRBV5-5,TGTGCCAGCAGCTTGAGGGGACAGGGAGACACTGAAGCTTTCTTT,CASSLRGQGDTEAFF
NA,15,TRBJ2-7,NA,TRBV5-5,TGTGCCAGCAGCTCCCATGGGAGAGCAGAATACGAGCAGTACTTC,CASSSHGRAEYEQYF
NA,15,TRBJ2-5,TRBD2,TRBV6-1,TGTGCCAGCAGTGTTCTAGCGGGCCCCGGGGAGACCCAGTACTTC,CASSVLAGPGETQYF
NA,14,TRBJ1-5,TRBD1,TRBV28,TGTGCCAGCAGCCCTGACAGGGCCAATCAGCCCCAGCATTTT,CASSPDRANQPQHF
NA,15,TRBJ2-7,NA,TRBV6-1,TGTGCCAGCAGTGAAAGGCCGGACAGCTCCTACGAGCAGTACTTC,CASSERPDSSYEQYF
NA,15,TRBJ2-7,NA,TRBV7-9,TGTGCCAGCAGCTTCGGGGCTACAGCCTCCCACGAGCAGTACTTC,CASSFGATASHEQYF
NA,16,TRBJ2-7,TRBD1,TRBV18,TGTGCCAGCTCAGGGTTGAGCCGGGACAGGGCTCACGAGCAGTACTTC,CASSGLSRDRAHEQYF
NA,13,TRBJ1-1,NA,TRBV2,TGTGCCAGCAGTGACAGGGTGAACACTGAAGCTTTCTTT,CASSDRVNTEAFF
NA,14,TRBJ2-1,NA,TRBV7-8,TGTGCCAGCAGCCCCGCGGAAACCTACAATGAGCAGTTCTTC,CASSPAETYNEQFF
NA,14,TRBJ2-3,NA,TRBV27,TGTGCCAGCAGTTTATTAGGGGGTGAAGATACGCAGTATTTT,CASSLLGGEDTQYF
NA,16,TRBJ2-3,NA,TRBV6-1,TGTGCCAGCAGTGGACGAGGGACCGTGAGCACAGATACGCAGTATTTT,CASSGRGTVSTDTQYF
once,13,TRBJ1-1,NA,TRBV7-3,TGTGCCAGCAGCTCCAACAGGAACACTGAAGCTTTCTTT,CASSSNRNTEAFF
NA,16,TRBJ2-3,TRBD2,TRBV6-1,TGTGCCAGCAGTGAACCCGTAGCGGGGGACTCAGATACGCAGTATTTT,CASSEPVAGDSDTQYF
NA,15,TRBJ2-1,TRBD2,TRBV14,TGTGCCAGCAGCCTGAGCCTAGCGGGAGTTGGGGAGCAGTTCTTC,CASSLSLAGVGEQFF
NA,12,TRBJ1-2,NA,TRBV2,TGTGCCAGCAGGGTATCTAACTATGGCTACACCTTC,CASRVSNYGYTF
NA,11,TRBJ2-7,NA,TRBV20-1,TGCAGTGCCCCGGACAGCTACGAGCAGTACTTC,CSAPDSYEQYF
NA,16,TRBJ2-1,TRBD2,TRBV7-2,TGTGCCAGCAGCTTAGCGTCTACTAGCGGGAGTCTTGAGCAGTTCTTC,CASSLASTSGSLEQFF